These 26 T cell receptor beta chains were all obtained from the same sample, sequenced in a study of human T cells and chemical hapten exposure. TCRdb ran MiXCR on the RACE reads and lists one entry per CDR3 protein. The sample records some 53,000 distinct CDR3 sequences, about 11% being singletons. As for time point: patch test 1, 2 weeks after DPC sensitization. Treatment specified: therapeutic diphenylcyclopropenone sensitization with weekly scalp DPC. The study extracted total RNA from unfractionated whole blood. The sample here was whole blood, taken in connection with sensitization to the hapten diphenylcyclopropenone (DPC). Receptors were obtained from a woman in her forties with alopecia areata. Some clones in this sample may be carry-over from other donors' samples.

There are a few counts of this clonotype. This chain uses TRBV14 with TRBJ1-5; maybe TRBD1 (6 bases). The germline gives CDR1 SGHDN, CDR2 FVKESK. The CDR3 is 18 residues long. V lost 1 base, J lost 7 bases, and 23 bases lay in between. In nucleotides, the CDR3 is TGTGCCAGCAGCCAAGCAGACAGGATGATTTCAAAAGAACAGCCCCAGCATTTT. This sequence encodes CASSQADRMISKEQPQHF.

This clonotype was detected many times. This rearrangement joins TRBV29-1 to TRBJ1-4; D may be TRBD1 (5 bases). From germline, CDR1 is SQVTM and CDR2 ANQGSEA. The CDR3 is made up of 12 amino acids. Trimming removed 7 bases at V and 6 bases at J, with 12 bases between. DNA for the CDR3: TGCAGCGGCCGGGACGCTCATGAAAAACTGTTTTTT. Its translation: CSGRDAHEKLFF.

The sample holds many counts of this clonotype. The rearrangement links TRBV23-1 to TRBJ2-2; the D gene could be TRBD1 or TRBD2 (5 bases each). TRBV23-1 is an ORF for which the function is uncertain. The V and J ends lost 1 base and 2 bases respectively, with 11 bases between them. This CDR3 contains 16 residues. The CDR3 sequence is CASSQLPRDNTGELFF. The CDR3 region has the DNA TGCGCCAGCAGTCAATTGCCCAGGGACAACACCGGGGAGCTGTTTTTT.

This clonotype has at least ten counts. The rearrangement uses TRBV6-5 and TRBJ1-5; maybe TRBD1 (5 bases). Looked up from germline, CDR1 is MNHEY and CDR2 is SVGAGI. Trimming took 6 bases from V and 0 from J, leaving 12 bases between them. The CDR3 consists of 15 residues. CDR3 nucleotides: TGTGCCAGCAGCCTAACAGGATATAGCAATCAGCCCCAGCATTTT. Translated: CASSLTGYSNQPQHF.

The J gene is TRBJ1-4, the V gene TRBV2, with a tentative D call TRBD1 (6 bases). Looked up from germline, CDR1 is SNHLY and CDR2 is FYNNEI. This CDR3 has 15 residues. The V end lost 2 bases, the J end lost 3 bases, and 10 bases lay between the germline ends. The CDR3 reads CASSEQGKSNEKLFF. The CDR3 DNA sequence: TGTGCCAGCAGTGAACAGGGGAAATCTAATGAAAAACTGTTTTTT.

The V call is TRBV5-5, the J call TRBJ1-5; D remains unclear. The CDR3 sequence is 15 residues long. The V gene lost 0 bases and the J gene lost 3 bases, with 10 bases spanning the gap. From germline, CDR1 is SGHKS and CDR2 YYEKEE (reference sequence). In DNA form, the CDR3 reads TGTGCCAGCAGCTTGGAGGGCAGCCCCAATCAGCCCCAGCATTTT. Its translation is CASSLEGSPNQPQHF.

This clonotype was detected many times. The chain joins TRBV12-3 or TRBV12-4 to TRBJ2-7, with D tentatively TRBD1 (6 bases). The CDR3 consists of 14 residues. The V and J ends lost 5 bases and 12 bases respectively, with 23 bases between them. CDR3 residues: CASSEQGKVRLPYF. In nucleotides, the CDR3 is TGTGCCAGCAGTGAACAGGGAAAAGTCCGTCTACCGTACTTC.

This clonotype was seen many times. V is TRBV7-2 and J is TRBJ2-5; tentative D call: TRBD2 (7 bases). Germline lookup yields CDR1 SGHTA and CDR2 FQGNSA. V lost 5 bases and J 5 bases, leaving 15 bases between the germline ends. This CDR3 has 14 residues. CDR3 sequence: CASSRGARGETQYF. For the CDR3, the DNA is TGTGCCAGCAGCCGGGGGGCTCGGGGTGAGACCCAGTACTTC.

This rearrangement joins TRBV27 to TRBJ2-1; 9 positions agree with TRBD2. The CDR3 is 16 amino acids. Trimming at V came to 4 bases and at J to 2 bases, leaving 6 bases not matched to a gene. Germline V CDR1 and CDR2: MNHEY, SMNVEV (reference sequence). The CDR3 nucleotides are TGTGCCAGCAGTTCTATCGGGACTAGCACCTACAATGAGCAGTTCTTC. Its translation: CASSSIGTSTYNEQFF.

The chain links TRBV2 to TRBJ2-1; D not certain. The V end lost 8 bases, the J end lost 7 bases, and 12 bases lay between the germline ends. The CDR3 runs to 12 residues. Germline V lookup: CDR1 SNHLY, CDR2 FYNNEI. CDR3 bases: TGTGCCAGCCGCCCTGAGACGAATGAGCAGTTCTTC. Translated, it gives CASRPETNEQFF.

V is TRBV5-1 and J is TRBJ2-7; 11 bases line up with TRBD1. J was trimmed by 4 bases and V by 5 bases; bases with no gene match: 8. The CDR3 is made up of 15 amino acids. Germline V gene lookup returns CDR1 SGHRS and CDR2 YFSETQ. The CDR3 DNA sequence: TGCGCCAGCAGGAACCGGGACAGGGGGTTTTACGAGCAGTACTTC. Protein sequence: CASRNRDRGFYEQYF.

This clonotype was observed a handful of times. DNA for the CDR3: TGCGCCAGCACAACTGGGGGCAACGACGAGACCCAGTACTTC. This encodes CASTTGGNDETQYF. This chain uses TRBV5-1 with TRBJ2-5, with D perhaps TRBD1 (6 bases). V shed 6 bases and J shed 5 bases, with 17 bases lying between them. This CDR3 spans 14 amino acids. Germline V CDR1 and CDR2: SGHRS, YFSETQ.

The chain is built from TRBV9 and TRBJ2-3; TRBD1 agrees at 8 bases. The germline gives CDR1 SGDLS, CDR2 YYNGEE. Germline trimming cut 0 bases from V and 4 bases from J; bases unmatched to any gene: 7. CDR3 length: 16 amino acids. CDR3 nucleotides: TGTGCCAGCAGCGTAGGGAACACAGGGGGTGCAGATACGCAGTATTTT. Its translation is CASSVGNTGGADTQYF.

This clonotype was counted many times. The chain links TRBV28 to TRBJ2-5; D possibly corresponds to TRBD2 (5 bases). With 3 bases removed from V and 6 bases from J, the gap between germline ends came to 17 bases. CDR1 is MDHEN and CDR2 is SYDVKM in the germline V gene. This CDR3 has 15 residues. The DNA of the CDR3 is TGTGCCAGCAGTTTTCCGGTTCGGGAATTAAAGACCCAGTACTTC. It yields the protein CASSFPVRELKTQYF.

The gene calls are TRBV10-2 and TRBJ2-2; 9 nucleotides line up with TRBD1. CDR3 length: 12 residues. J was trimmed by 4 bases and V by 10 bases; bases with no gene match: 1. Germline-derived CDR1 and CDR2 are WSHSY and SAAADI. CDR3 sequence (DNA): TGCGCCACGACAGGGGGCACCGGGGAGCTGTTTTTT. Amino acids: CATTGGTGELFF.

A few counts support this clonotype. The chain uses TRBV11-2 and TRBJ1-5; D is undetermined. Germline lookup yields CDR1 SGHAT and CDR2 FQNNGV. Trimming removed 2 bases at V and 4 bases at J, with 6 bases between. The CDR3 contains 13 residues. In DNA, the CDR3 is TGTGCCAGCAGCTTACGGGAAAATCAGCCCCAGCATTTT. This translates into CASSLRENQPQHF.

This clonotype was counted only a few times. The chain combines TRBV5-6 with TRBJ2-3, with a tentative D call TRBD2 (5 bases). Germline loops: CDR1 SGHDT, CDR2 YYEEEE. The V end was cut by 2 bases, the J end by 3 bases, with 7 bases between. CDR3 size: 13 residues. CDR3 in amino acids: CASSFWETDTQYF. CDR3 DNA: TGTGCCAGCAGCTTTTGGGAGACAGATACGCAGTATTTT.

This clonotype has a count of ten or more. The chain employs TRBV29-1 and TRBJ2-7, with D possibly TRBD1 on 6 matching bases. The CDR3 is 12 amino acids. V lost 4 bases to trimming and J lost 5 bases, with 12 bases between them. Per germline, CDR1 SQVTM and CDR2 ANQGSEA. CDR3 residues: CSVVEQGHEQYF. As DNA, the CDR3 is TGCAGCGTTGTGGAACAGGGACACGAGCAGTACTTC.

Only a few counts were recorded for this clonotype. V gene TRBV28 combines with J gene TRBJ1-5; D unclear. V was cut by 7 bases and J by 3 bases, with 10 bases left in between. The CDR3 contains 13 residues. The germline gives CDR1 MDHEN, CDR2 SYDVKM. CDR3 region: CASTDTTNQPQHF. CDR3 in DNA: TGTGCCAGCACCGACACGACCAATCAGCCCCAGCATTTT. The full variable domain, completed using reference TRBV28 and TRBJ1-5, is DVKVTQSSRYLVKRTGEKVFLECVQDMDHENMFWYRQDPGLGLRLIYFSYDVKMKEKGDIPEGYSVSREKKERFSLILESASTNQTSMYLCASTDTTNQPQHFGDGTRLSIL.

This clonotype was counted only a few times. The genes are TRBV7-9 and TRBJ2-3; TRBD2 matches 10 bases. The length of the CDR3 is 14 residues. V lost 5 bases and J lost 1; bases outside the gene matches: 0. The V gene's germline CDR1 is SEHNR and CDR2 FQNEAQ (reference sequence). In nucleotides, the CDR3 is TGTGCCAGCAGCGGGACTAGCGGCACAGATACGCAGTATTTT. This sequence encodes CASSGTSGTDTQYF.

This clonotype has just a few counts. The rearrangement uses TRBV5-1 and TRBJ1-1; possibly TRBD1 for D (6 bases). CDR3 length: 14 amino acids. V gave up 2 bases and J gave up 0 bases, with 8 bases separating them. The germline CDR1 and CDR2 sequences are SGHRS and YFSETQ. The DNA for the CDR3 is TGCGCCAGCAGCTTTCAGGGGATGAACACTGAAGCTTTCTTT. It specifies CASSFQGMNTEAFF.

This chain links TRBV11-2 with TRBJ2-1, with D possibly matching TRBD1 (6 bases). V lost 5 bases to trimming and J lost 9 bases, with 8 bases between them. Germline V CDR1 and CDR2: SGHAT, FQNNGV. This CDR3 is 11 amino acids long. CDR3 amino acids: CASSRGGEQFF. In DNA form, the CDR3 reads TGTGCCAGCAGCCGAGGGGGTGAGCAGTTCTTC.

This chain connects TRBV6-5 to TRBJ2-3, with TRBD2 matching 7 bases. Germline trimming cut 0 bases from V and 7 bases from J; bases unmatched to any gene: 13. The CDR3 spans 17 residues. Germline-derived CDR1 and CDR2 are MNHEY and SVGAGI. CDR3 amino acids: CASSYSITGGRTHTQYF. The CDR3 DNA sequence: TGTGCCAGCAGTTACTCGATAACGGGCGGGAGAACCCATACGCAGTATTTT.

This clonotype has only a few counts. The rearrangement uses TRBV9 and TRBJ2-2; the D gene is possibly TRBD2 (6 bases). V lost 3 bases to trimming and J lost 5 bases, with 17 bases between them. Germline CDR1 and CDR2: SGDLS and YYNGEE. This CDR3 is 16 amino acids long. The CDR3 reads CASSGPLADGTGELFF. The CDR3 DNA is TGTGCCAGCAGCGGACCCTTAGCGGATGGGACCGGGGAGCTGTTTTTT.

This clonotype was seen a few times. This chain joins TRBV29-1 and TRBJ2-3; TRBD1 or TRBD2 may be the D gene (5 bases each). CDR1 is SQVTM, CDR2 ANQGSEA, per germline. CDR3 size: 9 residues. DNA of the CDR3: TGCAGTGTGGGGGAGATGCAGTATTTT. Translating it yields CSVGEMQYF.

This clonotype was picked up many times. The V call is TRBV28, the J call TRBJ2-3; maybe TRBD1 (6 bases). Germline assignment: CDR1 MDHEN and CDR2 SYDVKM. CDR3 size: 17 residues. V was cut by 2 bases and J by 8 bases, with 23 bases left in between. CDR3 nucleotide sequence: TGTGCCAGCAGTTTAAGGGGTTACAGGGTCTCACAGATTACGCAGTATTTT. Translation: CASSLRGYRVSQITQYF.